These 10 T cell receptor beta chains share one sample of origin, sequenced in a study of OX40 agonist ivuxolimab in advanced cancers. The protocol was immunoSEQ multiplex PCR, while the TCRdb copy is restricted to in-frame clones and leaves out a portion. The sample has under 90,000 clones; 86% are singletons. The source was CD4+ or CD8+ T cells sorted from blood, collected in a trial of the OX40 agonist ivuxolimab. The receptors come from an adult with an advanced solid tumor such as melanoma, head and neck, liver or kidney cancer.

This clone came up once. The V call is TRBV15, the J call TRBJ2-3; D gene unclear. Trimming pared 0 bases from V and 2 bases from J, leaving 6 bases between. Germline CDR1 LNHNV, CDR2 YYDKDF (reference sequence). This CDR3 contains 14 residues. In nucleotides, the CDR3 is TGTGCCACCAGCAGAGATATAAACACAGATACGCAGTATTTT. This encodes CATSRDINTDTQYF.

This clone was detected once. The rearrangement uses TRBV6-5 and TRBJ2-5, with 7 bases identical to TRBD1. The CDR3 is made up of 14 amino acids. From germline, CDR1 is MNHEY and CDR2 SVGAGI. V gave up 1 base and J gave up 5 bases; unmatched junction bases: 4. CDR3 in amino acids: CASSYLTGVETQYF. DNA of the CDR3: TGTGCCAGCAGTTACTTAACAGGGGTGGAGACCCAGTACTTC.

The gene calls are TRBV5-1 and TRBJ2-5; D call uncertain. The closer fit of TRBJ2-7 to the DNA end suggests the J call may be wrong. CDR1 is SGHRS, CDR2 YFSETQ, per germline. This CDR3 has 15 residues. The CDR3 region is CASSLEVGRSYEQYF. The CDR3 nucleotides are TGCGCCAGCAGCTTGGAGGTTGGCAGGTCCTACGAGCAGTACTTC.

This chain links TRBV19 with TRBJ1-5; perhaps TRBD1 as D (6 bases). V gave up 8 bases and J gave up 0 bases, with 14 bases separating them. The CDR3 loop spans 15 amino acids. Germline V gene sequence: CDR1 LNHDA, CDR2 SQIVND (reference sequence). The CDR3 region has the DNA TGTGCCAGTTCACAGGGAGCTCATAGCAATCAGCCCCAGCATTTT. Translated: CASSQGAHSNQPQHF.

This clone was picked up one time. The chain carries TRBV11-1 and TRBJ2-1, with a weak D call TRBD1 (6 bases). The CDR3 sequence is 14 residues long. Germline V lookup: CDR1 SGHAT, CDR2 FQDESV (reference sequence). Trimming cost V 1 base and J 5 bases, with 9 bases left between them. The CDR3 DNA reads TGTGCCAGCAGCTTAGAGGGGGTCAACAATGAGCAGTTCTTC. It is translated as CASSLEGVNNEQFF.

The V and J genes are TRBV7-6 and TRBJ2-7, with 8 bases aligning to TRBD2. Germline V CDR1 and CDR2: SGHVS, FNYEAQ. The CDR3 loop spans 15 amino acids. V shed 4 bases, J shed 4 bases, and the junction held 9 bases outside the gene matches. The CDR3: CASSSNSGAAYEQYF. For the CDR3, the DNA is TGTGCCAGCAGCTCAAATAGCGGGGCCGCTTACGAGCAGTACTTC.

The V gene is TRBV4-2, the J gene TRBJ2-7; the match to TRBD1 covers 7 bases. The V and J ends lost 1 base and 5 bases, in that order; junction bases with no gene match: 11. Germline CDR1 reads LGHNA; CDR2 reads YNFKEQ. The CDR3 loop spans 16 amino acids. CDR3 loop: CASSQGSLGQDNEQYF. CDR3 bases: TGTGCCAGCAGCCAAGGATCTCTCGGACAGGACAACGAGCAGTACTTC.

The rearrangement links TRBV6-6 to TRBJ2-7, with D unresolved. The CDR3 runs 14 residues. V was shortened by 7 bases and J by 0 bases, with 13 bases between the two germline ends. Germline V gene sequence: CDR1 MNHNY, CDR2 SVGAGI (reference sequence). For the CDR3, the DNA is TGTGCCAGCACCAGCTACTCGAGCTCCTACGAGCAGTACTTC. This sequence encodes CASTSYSSSYEQYF.

This chain uses TRBV7-2 with TRBJ2-6; D ambiguous. V was pared by 5 bases and J by 0 bases, with 8 bases between. The germline gives CDR1 SGHTA, CDR2 FQGNSA. CDR3 length equals 15 residues. CDR3 protein: CASSLSSSGANVLTF. Written as DNA, the CDR3 is TGTGCCAGCAGCCTTAGTAGCTCTGGGGCCAACGTCCTGACTTTC.

The V call is TRBV18, the J call TRBJ2-3; D might be TRBD2 (6 bases). This CDR3 is 18 amino acids long. V was pared by 0 bases and J by 0 bases, with 16 bases between. CDR1 is KGHSH, CDR2 LQKENI, per germline. The CDR3 nucleotides read TGTGCCAGCTCACCACCCAAGGCGCTAGCGTTGAGCACAGATACGCAGTATTTT. Its protein product is CASSPPKALALSTDTQYF.